This TCR beta chain comes out of a study of blood T cell repertoires in COVID-19. The repertoire was sequenced with immunoSEQ multiplex PCR; TCRdb's copy has only in-frame clones and lacks some. There are 150,000 to 200,000 clones in the sample; approximately 90% occur only once, and about 4.5% lies in the top ten. This sequence was found in a human donor in a cohort sampled during active COVID-19. Sequencing was carried out using peripheral blood.

CDR3 in amino acids: CASSLRRQTKNIQYF. Here the CDR3 DNA reads TGTGCCAGCAGCTTAAGGCGACAGACCAAAAACATTCAGTACTTC. The V and J genes are TRBV7-2 and TRBJ2-4, with D possibly being TRBD1 (5 bases). The CDR3 loop spans 15 amino acids. CDR1 SGHTA and CDR2 FQGNSA come from the germline V gene. Trimming left V 2 bases short and J 2 bases short, with 10 bases between.